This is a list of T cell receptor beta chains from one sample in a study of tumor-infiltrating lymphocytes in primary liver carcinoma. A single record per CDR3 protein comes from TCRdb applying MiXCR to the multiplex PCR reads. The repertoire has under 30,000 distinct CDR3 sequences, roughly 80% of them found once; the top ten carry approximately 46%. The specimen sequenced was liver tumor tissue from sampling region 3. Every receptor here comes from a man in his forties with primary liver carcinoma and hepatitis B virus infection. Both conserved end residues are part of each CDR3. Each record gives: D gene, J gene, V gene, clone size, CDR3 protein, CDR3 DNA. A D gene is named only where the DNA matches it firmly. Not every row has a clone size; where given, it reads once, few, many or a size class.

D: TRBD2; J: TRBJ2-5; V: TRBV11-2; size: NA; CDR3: CAVSQTPGGGKESQYF; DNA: TGTGCCGTCAGCCAAACTCCTGGGGGGGGGAAAGAGTCCCAGTACTTC
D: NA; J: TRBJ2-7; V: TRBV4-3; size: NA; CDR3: CASNQDRETPYVQYF; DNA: TGCGCCAGTAACCAAGATCGGGAGACTCCCTACGTGCAGTACTTC
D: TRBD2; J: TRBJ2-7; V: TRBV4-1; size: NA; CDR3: CASSQSLAEPHCEQYF; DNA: TGCGCCAGCAGCCAATCCCTAGCGGAACCACATTGCGAGCAGTACTTC
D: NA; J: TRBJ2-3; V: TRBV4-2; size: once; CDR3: CASSQVLGGRQYF; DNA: TGTGCCAGCAGCCAAGTTTTGGGCGGAAGGCAGTATTTT
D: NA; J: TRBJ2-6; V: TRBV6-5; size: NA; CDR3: CASSYSQGLSRAKVLTF; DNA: TGTGCCAGCAGTTACTCTCAGGGTTTATCTAGGGCCAAGGTCCTGACTTTC
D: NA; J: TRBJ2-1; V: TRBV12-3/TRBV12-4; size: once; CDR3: CAGSLLAGINEQFF; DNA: TGTGCCGGTAGTTTACTAGCAGGTATCAATGAGCAGTTCTTC
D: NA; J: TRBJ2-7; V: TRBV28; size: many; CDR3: CASSNPGYQYEQYF; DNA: TGTGCCAGCAGTAACCCAGGGTATCAATACGAGCAGTACTTC
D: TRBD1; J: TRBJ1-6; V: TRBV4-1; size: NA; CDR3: CAISHHLQGADSPLRF; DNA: TGCGCCATCAGTCACCACCTACAGGGGGCGGATTCACCCCTCCGCTTT
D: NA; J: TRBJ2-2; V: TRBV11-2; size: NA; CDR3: CASSFAGSNTRELLF; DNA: TGTGCCAGCAGCTTTGCTGGATCGAACACCAGGGAGCTGTTATTT
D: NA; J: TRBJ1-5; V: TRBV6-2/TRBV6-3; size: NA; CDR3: CASGLDSYSNQPQHF; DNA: TGCGCCAGCGGTTTGGACAGTTATAGCAACCAGCCCCAGCATTTT
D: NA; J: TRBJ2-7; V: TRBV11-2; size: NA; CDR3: CARSRPNAQGGVQYF; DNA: TGTGCCCGCAGCCGGCCTAATGCACAGGGCGGTGTGCAGTACTTC
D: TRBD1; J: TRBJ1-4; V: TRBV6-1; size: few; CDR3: CASSVQGVTNEEVFF; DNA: TGTGCCAGCAGTGTACAGGGGGTAACTAATGAAGAAGTGTTTTTT
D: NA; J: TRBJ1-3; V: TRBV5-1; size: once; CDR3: CASRREGSGSTIYF; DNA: TGCGCCAGCAGAAGGGAAGGATCTGGAAGCACTATATATTTT
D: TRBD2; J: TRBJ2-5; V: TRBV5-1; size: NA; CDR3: CASSFAALAGERKGWQEIQYF; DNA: TGCGCTAGCAGCTTTGCAGCTCTAGCGGGAGAGCGTAAAGGGTGGCAAGAGATCCAGTACTTC
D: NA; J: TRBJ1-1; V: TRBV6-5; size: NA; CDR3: CASGYGRVGTETFF; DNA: TGTGCCAGCGGTTACGGGAGAGTGGGCACTGAAACTTTCTTT
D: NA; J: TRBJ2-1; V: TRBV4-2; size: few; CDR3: CSSSVGVNEQFF; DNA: TGTTCCAGCAGTGTCGGGGTGAATGAGCAATTCTTC
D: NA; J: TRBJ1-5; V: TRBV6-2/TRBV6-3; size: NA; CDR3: CVSTPPGGSNQHHHF; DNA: TGTGTCAGCACTCCTCCGGGAGGTAGCAATCAGCACCACCATTTT
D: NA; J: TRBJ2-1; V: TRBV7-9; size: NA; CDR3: CASSLQYQGPKTNEQFF; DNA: TGTGCTAGCAGCTTACAATATCAGGGGCCTAAAACAAACGAGCAGTTCTTC
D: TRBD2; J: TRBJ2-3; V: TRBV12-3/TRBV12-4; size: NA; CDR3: CASSQRGTSGSVEQYF; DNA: TGTGCCAGCAGTCAACGAGGGACTAGCGGGAGCGTCGAGCAGTATTTT
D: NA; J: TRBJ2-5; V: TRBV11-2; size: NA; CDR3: CVSSQTSGGGKETQYF; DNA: TGTGTTAGCAGCCAAACTTCTGGTGGGGGGAAAGAGACCCAGTACTTC
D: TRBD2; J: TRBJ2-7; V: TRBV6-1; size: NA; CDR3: CASSPGLAAYEQYF; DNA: TGTGCCAGCAGTCCTGGACTAGCGGCCTACGAGCAGTACTTC
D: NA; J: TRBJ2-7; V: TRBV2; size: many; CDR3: CASLSDNYEQYF; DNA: TGTGCCAGTTTGTCCGACAACTACGAGCAGTACTTC
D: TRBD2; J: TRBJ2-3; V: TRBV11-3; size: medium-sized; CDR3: CASGPGTSGVTQYF; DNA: TGTGCCAGCGGACCCGGGACTAGCGGGGTTACGCAGTATTTT
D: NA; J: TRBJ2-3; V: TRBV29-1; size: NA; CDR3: CSVVRLEGDVTQYF; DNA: TGCAGCGTTGTGAGACTAGAGGGAGATGTTACGCAGTATTTT
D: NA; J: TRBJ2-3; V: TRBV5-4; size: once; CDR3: CANSQIQVTDTQYF; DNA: TGTGCCAACAGCCAGATCCAGGTCACAGATACGCAGTATTTT
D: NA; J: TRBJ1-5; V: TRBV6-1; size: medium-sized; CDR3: CASSDSYSNQPQHF; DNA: TGTGCCAGCAGTGACAGCTATAGCAATCAGCCCCAGCATTTT
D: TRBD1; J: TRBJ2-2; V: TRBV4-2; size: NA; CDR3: CANSQILVTGDSPGELFF; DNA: TGTGCCAACAGCCAAATACTTGTGACAGGGGATTCCCCAGGGGAGCTGTTTTTT
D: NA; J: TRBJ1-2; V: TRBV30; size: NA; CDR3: CAWSIDGDGGYTF; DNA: TGCGCCTGGAGTATCGATGGGGACGGAGGCTACACCTTC
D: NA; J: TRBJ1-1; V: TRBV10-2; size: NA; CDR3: CASKSGTWNIEAFF; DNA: TGCGCCAGTAAATCAGGGACATGGAACATTGAAGCTTTCTTT
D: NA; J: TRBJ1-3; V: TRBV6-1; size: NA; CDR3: CGSNTPGKGRINTIYF; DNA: TGTGGCAGCAATACCCCGGGGAAGGGGAGGATAAACACCATATATTTT